The rows below give T cell receptor beta chains drawn from one sample of a study of T cell responses to AZD1222 COVID-19 vaccine. Measured with immunoSEQ multiplex PCR; TCRdb has only the in-frame clones, and not every one. The table lists about 66,000 clones, about 90% of them singletons. This specimen was peripheral blood, taken on day 0 of AZD1222 vaccination. The receptor source for this set is an adult in good health. The CDR3 runs from the conserved cysteine through the conserved F or W. A D gene is named only where the DNA matches it firmly. Expanded clones are given a class, and other clones once, few, many or no size at all.

TRBD1,TRBJ1-6,TRBV2,.,CASSEQGGNSPLHF,TGTGCCAGCAGCGAACAGGGGGGTAATTCACCCCTCCACTTT
.,TRBJ1-5,TRBV7-9,.,CASSLTSLSNQPQHF,TGTGCCAGCAGCTTAACCTCCCTAAGCAATCAGCCCCAGCATTTT
TRBD1,TRBJ1-5,TRBV2,.,CASSVGGDQPQHF,TGTGCCAGCAGTGTAGGGGGCGATCAGCCCCAGCATTTT
.,TRBJ2-7,TRBV11-2,.,CASSPRGPGVQYF,TGTGCCAGCAGCCCCCGGGGACCAGGGGTGCAGTACTTC
.,TRBJ1-2,TRBV6-2/TRBV6-3,few,CASSYSAEGNGYTF,TGTGCCAGCAGTTACTCTGCAGAGGGGAATGGCTACACCTTC
TRBD1,TRBJ1-3,TRBV5-1,.,CASSPYRDRGAGNTIYF,TGCGCCAGCAGCCCCTACCGGGACAGGGGTGCTGGAAACACCATATATTTT
.,TRBJ1-2,TRBV20-1,.,CSASEGPGNYGYTF,TGCAGTGCTAGTGAAGGTCCGGGGAACTATGGCTACACCTTC
TRBD1,TRBJ1-1,TRBV6-5,.,CASSYPGQTNTEAFF,TGTGCCAGCAGTTACCCGGGACAGACGAACACTGAAGCTTTCTTT
TRBD1,TRBJ1-1,TRBV7-3,once,CASSLDRAGNEAFF,TGTGCCAGCAGCCTAGACAGGGCGGGCAATGAAGCTTTCTTT
.,TRBJ1-5,TRBV6-5,.,CASSYRDITNQPQHF,TGTGCCAGCAGTTACCGGGACATCACCAATCAGCCCCAGCATTTT
TRBD1,TRBJ1-1,TRBV19,.,CASSTSETGGGAFF,TGTGCCAGTAGTACCTCCGAGACAGGGGGTGGAGCTTTCTTT
.,TRBJ2-5,TRBV28,.,CASSLFGTREETQYF,TGTGCCAGCAGTTTATTCGGTACTCGAGAAGAGACCCAGTACTTC
.,TRBJ1-1,TRBV18,.,CASSRTNTEAFF,TGTGCCAGCTCACGAACGAACACTGAAGCTTTCTTT
.,TRBJ2-3,TRBV4-3,.,CASSQDRTGLTDTQYF,TGCGCCAGCAGCCAAGATAGGACCGGACTCACAGATACGCAGTATTTT
TRBD1,TRBJ2-4,TRBV2,.,CASSRDRGRDIQYF,TGTGCCAGCAGCCGGGACAGGGGGCGAGACATTCAGTACTTC
.,TRBJ1-5,TRBV7-2,.,CASSLSARGNQPQHF,TGTGCCAGCAGCTTATCCGCCAGAGGAAATCAGCCCCAGCATTTT
.,TRBJ1-5,TRBV4-2,many,CASSLTLGQPQHF,TGTGCCAGCAGCCTGACGTTGGGTCAGCCCCAGCATTTT
.,TRBJ2-7,TRBV7-9,.,CASSLPIRPYEQYF,TGTGCCAGCAGCTTACCTATAAGACCCTACGAGCAGTACTTC
.,TRBJ2-3,TRBV7-6,.,CASSLSRTDTQYF,TGTGCCAGCAGCTTAAGTCGGACAGATACGCAGTATTTT
TRBD2,TRBJ2-7,TRBV28,.,CASRKRGLAGGPYEQYF,TGTGCCAGCAGAAAGCGAGGACTAGCGGGAGGACCCTACGAGCAGTACTTC
.,TRBJ2-6,TRBV6-1,.,CASSELTSRPGANVLTF,TGTGCCAGCAGTGAATTAACGTCTCGACCTGGGGCCAACGTCCTGACTTTC
.,TRBJ2-2,TRBV6-5,.,CASSREGTGELFF,TGTGCCAGCAGTCGCGAGGGGACCGGGGAGCTGTTTTTT
.,TRBJ2-2,TRBV25-1,.,CASSEGTGHTGELFF,TGTGCCAGCAGTGAAGGCACAGGGCACACCGGGGAGCTGTTTTTT
.,TRBJ2-3,TRBV12-3/TRBV12-4,.,CASSFLADTQYF,TGTGCCAGCAGTTTTCTCGCAGATACGCAGTATTTT
TRBD1,TRBJ1-2,TRBV28,once,CASRGTGGGYTF,TGTGCCAGTCGGGGGACAGGGGGCGGCTACACCTTC
.,TRBJ2-2,TRBV5-1,.,CASSLVGSNTGELFF,TGCGCCAGCAGCTTGGTGGGTTCGAACACCGGGGAGCTGTTTTTT
.,TRBJ1-2,TRBV6-5,.,CASSLTGRDYGYTF,TGTGCCAGCAGTTTAACAGGGAGGGACTATGGCTACACCTTC
TRBD1,TRBJ2-2,TRBV28,.,CASSLNRDRLTGELFF,TGTGCCAGCAGTCTCAATCGGGACAGGCTGACCGGGGAGCTGTTTTTT
TRBD1,TRBJ2-5,TRBV15,once,CATSSRTGGWETQYF,TGTGCCACCAGCAGTCGAACAGGGGGTTGGGAGACCCAGTACTTC
.,TRBJ2-7,TRBV6-1,.,CASSESMRDEQYF,TGTGCCAGCAGTGAAAGCATGAGGGACGAGCAGTACTTC
TRBD2,TRBJ2-4,TRBV7-8,.,CASSSTGGRQYF,TGTGCCAGCAGCTCCACGGGGGGACGCCAGTACTTC
TRBD1,TRBJ1-1,TRBV6-5,.,CASRRYGTGEAFF,TGTGCCAGCAGAAGGTATGGGACAGGGGAAGCTTTCTTT
TRBD2,TRBJ2-5,TRBV11-2,.,CASSQAGARQETQYF,TGTGCCAGCAGCCAAGCGGGGGCGCGCCAAGAGACCCAGTACTTC
TRBD2,TRBJ2-5,TRBV2,.,CASSESSGRAGETQYF,TGTGCCAGCAGTGAATCTAGCGGGAGGGCCGGGGAGACCCAGTACTTC
.,TRBJ1-2,TRBV6-6,.,CASSAPGYGYTF,TGTGCCAGCAGTGCTCCAGGGTATGGCTACACCTTC
.,TRBJ1-1,TRBV5-1,.,CASSFSTVGEAFF,TGCGCCAGCAGCTTCTCTACGGTGGGTGAAGCTTTCTTT
.,TRBJ2-7,TRBV9,.,CASSVPYPSYEQYF,TGTGCCAGCAGCGTACCCTACCCTTCCTACGAGCAGTACTTC